The following is a T cell receptor beta chain sequence with its context. Which antigen it targets is not known. No base-level quality is on record; no much larger clone is a single base apart. The data belong to a study of PD-L1 blockade in urothelial cancer (dated by TCRdb to about 2017). Broadly, across the study: All patients started therapy around 2014 and received atezolizumab 1,200 mg intravenously every 3 weeks. Some 30 patients had pretreatment blood TCR-seq, roughly 25 had at least one posttreatment blood collection, and roughly 25 had tumor TCR-seq. TCR sequencing covered pretreatment tumor samples and matched, serially collected peripheral blood taken before and after atezolizumab treatment. Somatic, immune and clinical correlates of response to PD-L1 blockade with atezolizumab in urothelial cancer were the focus of an exploratory multi-omic analysis. About 85% of the roughly 29 patients were identified as males with urothelial cancer of bladder origin, and a prior smoking history was reported by 18 of 29 patients. Blood samples were analyzed 3 weeks after the start of treatment (second dose) and 6 weeks after the start of treatment. In the same patients who had TCR sequencing, pretreatment tumors also underwent whole exome sequencing and RNA sequencing. Nine or ten patients reached durable clinical benefit, while roughly 22 patients did not. An ECOG performance status of 0 or 1 was recorded for the patients, and 0 to 3 prior chemotherapy regimens had been received by the patients. Blood samples gave a median of about 130,000 T cells and approximately 85,000 unique TCRs, with a median clonality of approximately 0.078. Progression-free survival longer than 6 months counted as durable clinical benefit, and TCR features were additionally tested against both progression-free and overall survival.

Per the germline V gene, SGHRS is the CDR1 and YFSETQ is the CDR2. Trimming takes 2 bases off V and 7 bases off J; junction bases not matched to a gene: 5. The CDR3 contains 14 residues, cysteine and phenylalanine counted. Of all the DNA, just the CDR3 is kept, 42 bases in frame from base 1. The paper as a whole reports these results and caveats: At 3 weeks after the start of treatment, tumor-associated TCR clones in peripheral blood had expanded more in patients with durable benefit (n of about 21, p = 0.022). Small sample size (n of about 30) and many exploratory analyses mean the results are intended to be hypothesis-generating. Improved progression-free and overall survival was found to be associated with pretreatment peripheral blood TCR clonality below the median.

Synthetic TCR analog templates were spiked into each PCR to estimate absolute template abundance from read counts. The immunoSEQ assay used bias-controlled V and J gene primers to amplify TCRbeta CDR3 regions from genomic DNA. Rearranged TCRbeta segments were sequenced at approximately 20X coverage. Per the original workflow: Clustering was used to correct sequencing errors, and CDR3s were annotated against IMGT to assign V, D and J genes. Downstream analyses used only productive TCRbeta rearrangements, leaving out any out-of-frame or stop-codon sequences. Clonality was calculated as one minus the Shannon entropy normalized by the log of the number of unique productive sequences. Clones differing between time points or between blood and tumor were identified using Fisher's exact test with Benjamini-Hochberg correction, with an adjusted p below 0.01 applied as the threshold. In its TCRdb copy, this immuneACCESS table keeps in-frame sequences only and misses some clones. Where compared with another copy, unresolved V genes explain less than half of these, and the others have no known cause. Clone size and the V and J calls come from that table; the DNA yielded D and trimming. Within this sample are about 43,000 clones, with around 81% of them counted one time only. Roughly 17% of the sample is taken by the ten largest.

Interpreted using the paper, the time point label stands for: pretreatment peripheral blood. A total of 25 to 35 patients with locally advanced or metastatic urothelial carcinoma, treated at Memorial Sloan Kettering on a trial protocol, made up the cohort. Peripheral blood mononuclear cells were collected pretreatment and during treatment, at between 1 and 8 total time points per patient. The Qiagen DNeasy Blood extraction kit was used to purify genomic DNA from total PBMCs and tumor samples. PBMCs were collected pretreatment and during treatment and were isolated and stored as previously described.

This receptor was taken from a man aged 55 to 70 with urothelial cancer. Here the sequenced sample was PBMCs, taken around atezolizumab (anti-PD-L1) treatment. This receptor chain uses TRBV5-1 and TRBJ2-1; 8 of the junction bases match TRBD2. Here the CDR3 is given as CASSFSGIGNEQFF. The DNA sequence reads TGCGCCAGCAGCTTTAGCGGGATAGGTAATGAGCAGTTCTTC.